The present entry profiles one TCR beta chain with its context. The sample is drawn from a study of blood T cell repertoires in COVID-19. Looking at the study overall: Both acute and convalescent COVID-19 samples were obtained from the United States, Italy and Spain. The analysed material was cDNA or gDNA that came from T cells, B-cell-depleted T cells, or PBMCs.

This CDR3 is 14 amino acids long. The V gene lost 6 bases and the J gene lost 12 bases, with 18 bases spanning the gap. The germline V gene encodes CDR1 SNHLY and CDR2 FYNNEI. As originally analysed: Reference gene primer amplification yielded estimated nucleated cell counts. Generated by immunoSEQ multiplex PCR, the TCRdb table keeps only in-frame clones and is missing some. D and trimming were read from the DNA, whereas the V and J calls and clone size are those reported in that table. This sample carries about 46,000 clones, approximately 88% of them seen once, and the ten largest clones take less than 8.5%.

The sequenced material came from peripheral blood. The receptor was derived from a man aged 50-60 years with acute or convalescent COVID-19. V is TRBV2 and J is TRBJ1-6; weak D call: TRBD1 (5 bases). CDR3 in DNA: TGTGCCAGCAGCGGCCAGGGTCCACAACGACCCCTCCACTTT. Translating it yields CASSGQGPQRPLHF.